Listed below are T cell receptor beta chains from one sample, sequenced in a study of a mutant IDH1 vaccine in newly diagnosed glioma. Only in-frame clones appear in the TCRdb table, and some are missing; sequencing was by immunoSEQ multiplex PCR. The data contain around 52,000 clones, about 90% of them seen just once; the ten biggest clones take up about 4.6%. Their cognate antigens are unknown. The material sequenced was PBMCs, taken from a glioma patient whose treatment included an IDH1 peptide vaccine. The receptors come from a woman in her forties with glioma. CDR3s include the opening cysteine and the closing phenylalanine or tryptophan. The D gene is left open where the match is weak. Expanded clones are given a class, and other clones once, few, many or no size at all.

J gene | V gene | clone size | D gene | CDR3 DNA | CDR3 protein
TRBJ2-7 | TRBV5-5 | - | TRBD1 | TGTGCCAGCAGCTTTGGGCCGGGACAGGCCTACGAGCAGTACTTC | CASSFGPGQAYEQYF
TRBJ2-7 | TRBV11-2 | once | - | TGTGCCAGCAGCCTACTTAACTCCTACGAGCAGTACTTC | CASSLLNSYEQYF
TRBJ2-7 | TRBV5-6 | once | - | TGTGCCAGCAGACTGCGGGACTCCAGGTCCTACGAGCAGTACTTC | CASRLRDSRSYEQYF
TRBJ2-2 | TRBV30 | - | - | TGTGCCTGGAGTGTAGGGCGACGGGACGGGGAGCTGTTTTTT | CAWSVGRRDGELFF
TRBJ2-7 | TRBV5-8 | - | TRBD2 | TGTGCCAGCAGCCAGGGGACTAGCGGGGGCTTTACCCGCGAGCAGTACTTC | CASSQGTSGGFTREQYF
TRBJ1-1 | TRBV9 | - | - | TGTGCCAGCAGCGTAGTCTGGGAGGGTGAAGCTTTCTTT | CASSVVWEGEAFF
TRBJ1-6 | TRBV19 | - | - | TGTGCCACTAAGACGGGGTATAATTCACCCCTCCACTTT | CATKTGYNSPLHF
TRBJ2-3 | TRBV7-9 | - | - | TGTGCCAGCAGCTTAGATTTCAGGGTAGGAGCGGGCAGTGCGGATACGCAGTATTTT | CASSLDFRVGAGSADTQYF
TRBJ2-3 | TRBV4-1 | - | - | TGCGCCAGCAGCCAAGATTCCCTAGAAACAGATACGCAGTATTTT | CASSQDSLETDTQYF
TRBJ2-3 | TRBV9 | - | - | TGTGCCAGCAGCGTAGAATCGGGGGGCGCAGATACGCAGTATTTT | CASSVESGGADTQYF
TRBJ2-1 | TRBV29-1 | - | TRBD1 | TGCAGCGTTGTAGGACAGGGCTTTTACAATGAGCAGTTCTTC | CSVVGQGFYNEQFF
TRBJ2-1 | TRBV4-1 | - | TRBD1 | TGCGCCAGCAGCCTCGGACAGGGAAATGAGCAGTTCTTC | CASSLGQGNEQFF
TRBJ1-1 | TRBV4-3 | once | - | TGCGCCAGCAGCCAAACCCGGGACGGCCGAGAATCTTTCTTT | CASSQTRDGRESFF
TRBJ1-1 | TRBV5-4 | - | - | TGTGCCAGCAGCTTCGCCCAGGGAGGTGAAGCTTTCTTT | CASSFAQGGEAFF
TRBJ2-4 | TRBV19 | once | TRBD1 | TGTGCCAGTAGTAACTCAGGGGGCTGGGCGGCACTAGCCAAAAACATTCAGTACTTC | CASSNSGGWAALAKNIQYF
TRBJ2-1 | TRBV19 | - | - | TGTGCCAGTAGTATGGCCGGGAGTGTCTACAATGAGCAGTTCTTC | CASSMAGSVYNEQFF
TRBJ1-1 | TRBV5-1 | - | - | TGCGCCAGCAGCACGGGCCCGGCAGGGACTGAAGCTTTCTTT | CASSTGPAGTEAFF
TRBJ2-7 | TRBV27 | - | - | TGTGCCAGCGCGGTGTGGGGGACATCCACGGAGCAGTACTTC | CASAVWGTSTEQYF
TRBJ1-5 | TRBV2 | few | - | TGTGCCAGCCAGACAGTCCATAGCAATCAGCCCCAGCATTTT | CASQTVHSNQPQHF
TRBJ2-3 | TRBV29-1 | once | - | TGCAGCGTTGTTGGGGGCGCATCTGATACGCAGTATTTT | CSVVGGASDTQYF
TRBJ2-5 | TRBV6-1 | - | - | TGTGCCAGCAGTGAAGGCGATTGGGGGAGCACCCAGTACTTC | CASSEGDWGSTQYF
TRBJ2-5 | TRBV5-1 | - | - | TGCGCCAGCAGCTTGAATGGGGAGACCCAGTACTTC | CASSLNGETQYF
TRBJ2-7 | TRBV11-3 | - | TRBD2 | TGTGCCAGCAGCTCGAGGGTCCTAGCGGGAATAAAAACGGGCTACGAGCAGTACTTC | CASSSRVLAGIKTGYEQYF
TRBJ1-2 | TRBV27 | - | TRBD1 | TGTGCCAGCAGGATAGGGGGCGGTTATGGCTACACCTTC | CASRIGGGYGYTF
TRBJ2-7 | TRBV2 | - | TRBD1 | TGTGCCAGCAGGGGGGACAGGGGCAATCCCTACGAGCAGTACTTC | CASRGDRGNPYEQYF
TRBJ2-1 | TRBV9 | - | - | TGTGCCAGCAGCGTAATGACGGGCTCCTACAATGAGCAGTTCTTC | CASSVMTGSYNEQFF